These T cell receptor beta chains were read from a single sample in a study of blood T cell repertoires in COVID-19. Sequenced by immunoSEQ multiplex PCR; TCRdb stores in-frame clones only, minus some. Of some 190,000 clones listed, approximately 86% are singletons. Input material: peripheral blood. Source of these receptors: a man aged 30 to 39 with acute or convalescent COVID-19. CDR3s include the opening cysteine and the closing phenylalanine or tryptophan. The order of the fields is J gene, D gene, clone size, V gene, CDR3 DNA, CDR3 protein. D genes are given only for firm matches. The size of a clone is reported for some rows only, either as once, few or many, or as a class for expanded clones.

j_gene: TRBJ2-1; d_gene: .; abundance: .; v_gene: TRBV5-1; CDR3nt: TGCGCCAGCAGCTCCAGCATGGGCGAGCAGTTCTTC; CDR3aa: CASSSSMGEQFF
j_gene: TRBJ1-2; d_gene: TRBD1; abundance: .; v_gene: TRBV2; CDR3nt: TGTGCCAGCAACTTCTTGACAGGGGGCTTTAATGGCTACACCTTC; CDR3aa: CASNFLTGGFNGYTF
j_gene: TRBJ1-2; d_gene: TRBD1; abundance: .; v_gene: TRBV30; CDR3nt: TGTGCCCTCAGCCTCGAGACAGGGATTCTCAATTATGGCTACACCTTC; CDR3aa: CALSLETGILNYGYTF
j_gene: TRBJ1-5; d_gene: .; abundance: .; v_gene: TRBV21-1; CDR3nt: TGTGCCAGCAGCAAAGAGACCCAATTTTCAGACAGGAGGTATAGCAATCAGCCCCAGCATTTT; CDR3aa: CASSKETQFSDRRYSNQPQHF
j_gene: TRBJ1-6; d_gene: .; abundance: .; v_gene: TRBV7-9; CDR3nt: TGTGCCAGCAGCTTAGTGGGGGCTTCACCCCTCCACTTT; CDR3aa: CASSLVGASPLHF
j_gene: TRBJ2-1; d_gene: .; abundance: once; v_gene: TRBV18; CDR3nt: TGTGCCAGCTCACCGACAAAAAACCGCGATGAGCAGTTCTTC; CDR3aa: CASSPTKNRDEQFF
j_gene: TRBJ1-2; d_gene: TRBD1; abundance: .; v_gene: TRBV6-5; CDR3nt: TGTGCCAGCAGTTACTCCCGACAGGGGGACTTCTATGGCTACACCTTC; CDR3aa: CASSYSRQGDFYGYTF
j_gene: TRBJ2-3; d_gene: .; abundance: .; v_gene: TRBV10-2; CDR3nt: TGCGCCAGCAGTGAGGAGGACAGACCCACAGATACGCAGTATTTT; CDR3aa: CASSEEDRPTDTQYF
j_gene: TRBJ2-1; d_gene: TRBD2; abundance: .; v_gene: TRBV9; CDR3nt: TGTGCCAGCAGCGCATTAGCGGGAGAAGCCTACAATGAGCAGTTCTTC; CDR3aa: CASSALAGEAYNEQFF
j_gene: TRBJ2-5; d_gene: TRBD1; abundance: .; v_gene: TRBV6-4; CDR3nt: TGTGCCAGCAGGTTACAGGGGAGCGCTCGGGAAGAGACCCAGTACTTC; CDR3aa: CASRLQGSAREETQYF
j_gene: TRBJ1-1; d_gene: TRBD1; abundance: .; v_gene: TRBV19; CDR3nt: TGTGCCAGTAGTATTTTAGGGCAGGGGGCCAAGGACGCTGAAGCTTTCTTT; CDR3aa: CASSILGQGAKDAEAFF
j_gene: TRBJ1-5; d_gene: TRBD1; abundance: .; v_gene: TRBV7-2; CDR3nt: TGTGCCAGCAGCTTCGGGACAGGGACAAATCAGCCCCAGCATTTT; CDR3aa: CASSFGTGTNQPQHF
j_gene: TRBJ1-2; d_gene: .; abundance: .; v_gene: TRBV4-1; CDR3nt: TGCGCCAGCAGCCAAGGGCAGGGCCGAGGCTATGGCTACACCTTC; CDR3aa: CASSQGQGRGYGYTF
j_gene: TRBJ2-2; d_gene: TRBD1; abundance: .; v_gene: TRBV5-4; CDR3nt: TGTGCCAGCAGCTCGACAGGGGACACCGGGGAGCTGTTTTTT; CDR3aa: CASSSTGDTGELFF
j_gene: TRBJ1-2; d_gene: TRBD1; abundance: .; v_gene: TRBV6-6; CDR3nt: TGTGCCAGCAGACGGGACAGCGGCTACACCTTC; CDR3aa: CASRRDSGYTF
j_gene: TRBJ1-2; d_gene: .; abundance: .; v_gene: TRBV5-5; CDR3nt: TGTGCCAGCAGCTTGTTGGACAGCAACTATGGCTACACCTTC; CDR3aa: CASSLLDSNYGYTF
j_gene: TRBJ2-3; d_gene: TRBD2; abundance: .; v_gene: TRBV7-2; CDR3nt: TGTGCCAGCAGTCCACGCGGGGGTCCCAGGTTGGGTACGCAGTATTTT; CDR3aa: CASSPRGGPRLGTQYF
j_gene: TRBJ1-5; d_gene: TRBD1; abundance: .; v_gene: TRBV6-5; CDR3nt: TGTGCCAGCCGGGACAGGGCTCAGCCCCAGCATTTT; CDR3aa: CASRDRAQPQHF
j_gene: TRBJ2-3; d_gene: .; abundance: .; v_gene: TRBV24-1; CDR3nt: TGTGCCACCAGTGCCCTTAGTGGAGGGTGGGACACAGATACGCAGTATTTT; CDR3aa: CATSALSGGWDTDTQYF
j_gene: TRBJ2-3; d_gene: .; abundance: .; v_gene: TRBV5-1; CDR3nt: TGCGCCAGCGGCTCGGAGGGCACAGATACGCAGTATTTT; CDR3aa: CASGSEGTDTQYF
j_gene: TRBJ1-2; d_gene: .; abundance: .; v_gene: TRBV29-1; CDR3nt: TGCAGCGTTGCAACAGGGACCAACTATGGCTACACCTTC; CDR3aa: CSVATGTNYGYTF
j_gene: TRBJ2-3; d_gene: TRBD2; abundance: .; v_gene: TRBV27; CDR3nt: TGTGCCAGCAGTTCACCCGGGGGGGCGAGGGCAGATACGCAGTATTTT; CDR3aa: CASSSPGGARADTQYF
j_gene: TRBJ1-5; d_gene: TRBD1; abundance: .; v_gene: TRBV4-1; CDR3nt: TGCGCCAGCAGTTCCAGGGGGCAGGGTCAGCCCCAGCATTTT; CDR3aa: CASSSRGQGQPQHF
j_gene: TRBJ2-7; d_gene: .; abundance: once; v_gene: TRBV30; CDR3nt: TGTGCCTGGAGTACCTCGGGACACGACTACGAGCAGTACTTC; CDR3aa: CAWSTSGHDYEQYF
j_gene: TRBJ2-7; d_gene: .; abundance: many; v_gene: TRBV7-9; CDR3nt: TGTGCCAGCAGCTTAGGAGAGTCGGGCAGGGCCTACGAGCAGTACTTC; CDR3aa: CASSLGESGRAYEQYF
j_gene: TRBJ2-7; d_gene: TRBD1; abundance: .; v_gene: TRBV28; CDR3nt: TGTGCCAGCAGGCTAAAGGTGGGGACAGGACCCTACGAGCAGTACTTC; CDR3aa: CASRLKVGTGPYEQYF
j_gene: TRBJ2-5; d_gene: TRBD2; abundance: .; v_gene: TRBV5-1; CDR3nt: TGCGCCAGCAGCCCTGGGGGACTAGCGGGGCAAGAGACCCAGTACTTC; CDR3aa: CASSPGGLAGQETQYF
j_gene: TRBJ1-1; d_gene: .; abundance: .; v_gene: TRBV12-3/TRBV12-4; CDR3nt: TGTGCCAGCAGGGGGGGTCTTGAAGCTTTCTTT; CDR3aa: CASRGGLEAFF
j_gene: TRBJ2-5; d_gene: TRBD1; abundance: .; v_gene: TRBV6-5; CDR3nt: TGTGCCAGCAGAAGTAGACAGGGGATCGAGACCCAGTACTTC; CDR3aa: CASRSRQGIETQYF
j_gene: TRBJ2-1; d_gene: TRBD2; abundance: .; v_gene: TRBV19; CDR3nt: TGTGCCAGTAATAGCGGGAGTAGGGATGAGCAGTTCTTC; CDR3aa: CASNSGSRDEQFF
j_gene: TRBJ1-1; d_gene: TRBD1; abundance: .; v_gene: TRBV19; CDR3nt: TGTGCCAGTAGTGCCGGACAGGGGCGGATGGACACTGAAGCTTTCTTT; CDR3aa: CASSAGQGRMDTEAFF
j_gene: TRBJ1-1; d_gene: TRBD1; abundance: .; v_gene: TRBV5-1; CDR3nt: TGCGCCAGCAGCGGGACAGCTATGAACACTGAAGCTTTCTTT; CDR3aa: CASSGTAMNTEAFF
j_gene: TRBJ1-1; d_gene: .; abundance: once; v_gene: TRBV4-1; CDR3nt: TGCGCCAGCAGCCAAGACAGAACCAGGAACACTGAAGCTTTCTTT; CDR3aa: CASSQDRTRNTEAFF
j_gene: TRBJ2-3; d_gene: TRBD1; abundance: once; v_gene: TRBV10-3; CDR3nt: TGTGCCATCCGAGACAGGGGGGTAAGCACAGATACGCAGTATTTT; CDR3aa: CAIRDRGVSTDTQYF
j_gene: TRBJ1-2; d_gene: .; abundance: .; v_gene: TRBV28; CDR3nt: TGTGCCGCTGGGGGGGGCATGAACTATGGCTACACCTTC; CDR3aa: CAAGGGMNYGYTF
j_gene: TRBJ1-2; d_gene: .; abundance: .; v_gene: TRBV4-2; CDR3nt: TGTGCCAGCAGCCAAGGGCCCGGCAGAAGGACATATGGCTACACCTTC; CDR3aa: CASSQGPGRRTYGYTF
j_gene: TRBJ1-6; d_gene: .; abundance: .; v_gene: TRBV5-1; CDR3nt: TGCGCCAGCAGCCAGAGGGACAATTATAATTCACCCCTCCACTTT; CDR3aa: CASSQRDNYNSPLHF
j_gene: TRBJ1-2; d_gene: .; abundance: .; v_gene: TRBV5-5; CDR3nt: TGTGCCAGCAGCTTGGTCGATGGCTACACCTTC; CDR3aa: CASSLVDGYTF
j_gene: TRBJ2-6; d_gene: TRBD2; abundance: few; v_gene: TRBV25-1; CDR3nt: TGTGCCAGCAGTACCGGACTAGGCTCTGGGGCCAACGTCCTGACTTTC; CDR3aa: CASSTGLGSGANVLTF
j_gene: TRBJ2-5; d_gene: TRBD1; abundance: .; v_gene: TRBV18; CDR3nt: TGTGCCAGCTCACCAGTGACAGGGGAAGAGACCCAGTACTTC; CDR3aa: CASSPVTGEETQYF
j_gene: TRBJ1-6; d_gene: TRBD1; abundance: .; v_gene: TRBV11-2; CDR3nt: TGTGCCAGCAGCTTAGTCGGCAGGGGGAATTCACCCCTCCACTTT; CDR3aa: CASSLVGRGNSPLHF
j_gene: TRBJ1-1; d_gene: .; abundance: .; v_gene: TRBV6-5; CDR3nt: TGTGCCAGCGGCCCCGACGGGAGGGGCACTGAAGCTTTCTTT; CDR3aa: CASGPDGRGTEAFF
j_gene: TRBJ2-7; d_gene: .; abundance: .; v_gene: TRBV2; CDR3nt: TGTGCCAGCAGAATCGACAGGTTCTCCTACGAGCAGTACTTC; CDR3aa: CASRIDRFSYEQYF
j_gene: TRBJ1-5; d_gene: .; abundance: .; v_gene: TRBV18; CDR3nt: TGTGCCAGCTCCCCGGGAAGGGAAGGGCAGCCCCAGCATTTT; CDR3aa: CASSPGREGQPQHF
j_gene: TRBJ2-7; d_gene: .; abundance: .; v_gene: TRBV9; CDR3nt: TGTGCCAGCAGCACGACAGGAACCGCCTACGAGCAGTACTTC; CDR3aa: CASSTTGTAYEQYF
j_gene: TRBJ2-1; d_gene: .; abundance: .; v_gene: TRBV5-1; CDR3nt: TGCGCCAGCAGCCTCCTACAAGGGGCGAATGAGCAGTTCTTC; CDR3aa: CASSLLQGANEQFF
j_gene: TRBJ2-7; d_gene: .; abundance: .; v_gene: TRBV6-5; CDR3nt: TGTGCCAGCAGTAGAGAACAGGCGTACGAGCAGTACTTC; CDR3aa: CASSREQAYEQYF
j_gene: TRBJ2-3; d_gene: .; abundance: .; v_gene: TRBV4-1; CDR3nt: TGCGCCAGCACTGAGGGGGGGCCAGATACGCAGTATTTT; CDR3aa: CASTEGGPDTQYF
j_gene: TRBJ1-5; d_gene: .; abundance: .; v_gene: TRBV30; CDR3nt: TGTGCCTGGAGTGTACAAAGCGGGCAGCCCCAGCATTTT; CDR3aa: CAWSVQSGQPQHF
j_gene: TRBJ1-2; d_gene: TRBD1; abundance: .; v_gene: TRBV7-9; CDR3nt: TGTGCCAGCAGCTTAGGACAGGGGGCAGATGGCTACACCTTC; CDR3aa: CASSLGQGADGYTF
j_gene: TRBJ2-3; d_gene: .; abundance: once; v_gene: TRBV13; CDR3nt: TGTGCCAGCAGCTTGAATCCGGCGCGGGGTACGCAGTATTTT; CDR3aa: CASSLNPARGTQYF
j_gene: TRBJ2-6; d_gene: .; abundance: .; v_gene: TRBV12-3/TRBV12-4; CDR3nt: TGTGCCAGCAGCCGACGGGGTGCCAACGTCCTGACTTTC; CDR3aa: CASSRRGANVLTF